This T cell receptor (beta chain) was captured in a study of identical twins. General observations from the study: The abundant beta clonotypes from cord blood had fewer insertions, and memory repertoires had none of this. Findings came from cross-sectional statistics, without long-term follow-up of donors.

Only healthy Caucasians were enrolled as donors. In this sample, this clonotype turned up many times. Its antigen is as yet unknown. A universal primer binding site was introduced by template switching. The final cDNA contained unique molecular identifiers. TCRdb processed the 5' RACE reads anew with MiXCR; each CDR3 protein has one entry. The data show about 700,000 distinct CDR3 sequences, over 5% seen once. Looked up from germline, CDR1 is SGHRS and CDR2 is YFSETQ. This CDR3 comprises 17 residues. V gave up 0 bases and J gave up 8 bases, with 18 bases separating them. The chain recombines TRBV5-1 with TRBJ1-6; perhaps TRBD1 as D (5 bases). This receptor was obtained from a young man in good health. Sequencing was performed on naive T cells sorted from blood. CDR3 sequence reads: CASSLGNRGDVDSPLHF. The DNA of the CDR3 is TGCGCCAGCAGCTTGGGAAACCGGGGGGATGTAGATTCACCCCTCCACTTT.